These 9 T cell receptor beta chains came from one sample sequenced in a study of OX40 agonist ivuxolimab in advanced cancers. Generated by immunoSEQ multiplex PCR, the TCRdb table keeps only in-frame clones and is missing some. The repertoire holds 77,000 or so clones, with roughly three quarters as singletons. The sequencing here drew on CD4+ or CD8+ T cells sorted from blood, taken in a trial of the OX40 agonist ivuxolimab. These receptors were taken from an adult with an advanced solid tumor such as melanoma, head and neck, liver or kidney cancer.

The chain is built from TRBV28 and TRBJ1-5; 7 nucleotides align to TRBD1. The trim removed 7 bases at V and 3 bases at J, leaving 9 bases unmatched. The CDR3 totals 15 residues. The germline V gene encodes CDR1 MDHEN and CDR2 SYDVKM. This CDR3 is CASKQGQRYNQPQHF. Written as DNA, the CDR3 is TGTGCCAGCAAGCAGGGACAGCGGTACAATCAGCCCCAGCATTTT.

This clone was recorded once. The chain uses TRBV28 and TRBJ2-5; TRBD1 agrees at 8 bases. The J call may not be correct, given that the DNA end is closer to TRBJ2-7. CDR3 length equals 15 residues. From germline, CDR1 is MDHEN and CDR2 SYDVKM. The CDR3 nucleotides read TGTGCCAGCAGTGCAGGGGGCAGAGTTGTCCACGAGCAGTACTTC. Translated, it gives CASSAGGRVVHEQYF.

V gene TRBV19 combines with J gene TRBJ1-1; D not resolved. CDR3 size: 13 residues. Germline-derived CDR1 and CDR2 are LNHDA and SQIVND (reference sequence). V was pared by 10 bases and J by 4 bases, with 16 bases between. CDR3 bases: TGTGCCACCGACCTCGGGGTGGGCACTGAAGCTTTCTTT. As protein: CATDLGVGTEAFF.

This clone was detected only a few times. This chain connects TRBV11-2 to TRBJ2-7; D remains unclear. This CDR3 has 12 amino acids. Deletions cut 6 bases from V and 5 bases from J, with 11 bases between. Germline V CDR1 and CDR2: SGHAT, FQNNGV. In DNA form, the CDR3 reads TGTGCCAGCAGTCTAGACCCCGACGAGCAGTACTTC. Translating it yields CASSLDPDEQYF.

This clone was found once. V gene TRBV6-6 combines with J gene TRBJ2-5; D call uncertain. Trimming left V 5 bases short and J 2 bases short, with 18 bases between. CDR1 and CDR2 from the germline V gene are MNHNY and SVGAGI (reference sequence). This CDR3 contains 16 residues. DNA of the CDR3: TGTGCCAGCAGTCCGACTCGGGCGCGTGGACAAGAGACCCAGTACTTC. Translated, it gives CASSPTRARGQETQYF.

V is TRBV19 and J is TRBJ2-2; D may match TRBD1 or TRBD2 (5 bases each). Deletions cut 7 bases from V and 1 base from J, with 16 bases between. The CDR3 is 16 amino acids. CDR1 and CDR2 from the germline V gene are LNHDA and SQIVND (reference sequence). As DNA, the CDR3 is TGTGCCAGTATGCGTCGGTGGGACCGGAACACCGGGGAGCTGTTTTTT. Protein product: CASMRRWDRNTGELFF.

This chain links TRBV5-8 with TRBJ1-2; no reliable D call. V was pared by 0 bases and J by 6 bases, with 15 bases between. CDR1 is SGHTS, CDR2 YDEGEE, per germline. The CDR3 contains 15 residues. The CDR3 DNA sequence: TGTGCCAGCAGCTTGGCCGAAAGGGCTTTGGATGGCTACACCTTC. Translated: CASSLAERALDGYTF.

This rearrangement joins TRBV18 to TRBJ1-1; no reliable D call. This CDR3 has 14 residues. Germline CDR1 and CDR2: KGHSH and LQKENI. The V and J ends lost 4 bases and 1 base respectively, with 10 bases between them. CDR3: CASSQGRGNTEAFF. As DNA, the CDR3 is TGTGCCAGCTCACAGGGAAGAGGGAACACTGAAGCTTTCTTT.

In nucleotides, the CDR3 is TGCAGCGTGCATGAGGGGTATGGCTACACCTTC. It encodes CSVHEGYGYTF. The chain recombines TRBV29-1 with TRBJ1-2, with D possibly matching TRBD1 (5 bases). The CDR3 length is 11 residues. Germline CDR1 SQVTM, CDR2 ANQGSEA. Deletions cut 6 bases from V and 5 bases from J, with 10 bases between.